This T cell receptor (beta chain) is drawn from a study of CD8+ T cells in alopecia areata. Study as a whole: Among treated patients, oral tofacitinib was administered at 5 to 10 mg twice daily.

Deletions cut 3 bases from V and 7 bases from J, with 15 bases between. This CDR3 is built from 14 residues. From germline, CDR1 is MGHDK and CDR2 SYGVNS. About this clone: Its antigen is as yet unknown.

Regarding treatment: oral pan-JAK inhibitor, 5-10 mg twice daily. Findings and limits, study-wide: Tofacitinib significantly brought down scalp clonality and expanded CD8+ clones among top 100.

Extracted RNA was reverse transcribed, and the resulting cDNA served as sequencing template. Sequenced by immunoSEQ multiplex PCR; TCRdb stores in-frame clones only, minus some. The sample includes 130,000 or so clones, around 60% seen only once; the top ten take 5% to 7%. The rearrangement uses TRBV25-1 and TRBJ1-2; the D gene is possibly TRBD1 (5 bases). Sequenced here: CD4+ T cells sorted from blood, sampled at week 4, from a patient treated with tofacitinib. This clonotype was sampled from a human donor with alopecia areata. The DNA for the CDR3 is TGTGCCAGCAGTGAGTTTGGGACTGTTAGTGGCTACACCTTC. It encodes CASSEFGTVSGYTF.